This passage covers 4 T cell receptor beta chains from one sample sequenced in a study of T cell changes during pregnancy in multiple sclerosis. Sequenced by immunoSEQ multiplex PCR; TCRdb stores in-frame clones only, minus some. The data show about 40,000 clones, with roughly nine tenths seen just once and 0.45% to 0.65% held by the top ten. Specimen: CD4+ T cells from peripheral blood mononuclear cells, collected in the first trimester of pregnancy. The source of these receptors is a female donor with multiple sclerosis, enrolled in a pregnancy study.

The DNA of the CDR3 is TGTGCCAGCAGTTATCGGGACAGGGGACAGCCCCAGCATTTT. This sequence encodes CASSYRDRGQPQHF. J is TRBJ1-5 and V is TRBV6-6, with 10 bases lining up with TRBD1. The CDR3 runs to 14 residues. Trimming took 3 bases from V and 7 from J; bases not matched to a gene: 3. Germline V gene sequence: CDR1 MNHNY, CDR2 SVGAGI (reference sequence).

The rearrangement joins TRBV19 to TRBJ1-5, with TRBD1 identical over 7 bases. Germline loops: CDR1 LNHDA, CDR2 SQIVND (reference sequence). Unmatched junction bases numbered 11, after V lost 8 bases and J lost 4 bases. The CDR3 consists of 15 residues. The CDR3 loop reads CASSQQGFGNQPQHF. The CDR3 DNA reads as TGTGCCAGTTCACAACAGGGGTTTGGGAATCAGCCCCAGCATTTT. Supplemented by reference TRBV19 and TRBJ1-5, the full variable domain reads DGGITQSPKYLFRKEGQNVTLSCEQNLNHDAMYWYRQDPGQGLRLIYYSQIVNDFQKGDIAEGYSVSREKKESFPLTVTSAQKNPTAFYLCASSQQGFGNQPQHFGDGTRLSIL.

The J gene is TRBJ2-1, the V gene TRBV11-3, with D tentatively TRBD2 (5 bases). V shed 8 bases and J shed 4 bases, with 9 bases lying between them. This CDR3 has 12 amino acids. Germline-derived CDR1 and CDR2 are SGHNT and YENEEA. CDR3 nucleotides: TGTGCCAGCCGGAGCGGTTACAATGAGCAGTTCTTC. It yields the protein CASRSGYNEQFF.

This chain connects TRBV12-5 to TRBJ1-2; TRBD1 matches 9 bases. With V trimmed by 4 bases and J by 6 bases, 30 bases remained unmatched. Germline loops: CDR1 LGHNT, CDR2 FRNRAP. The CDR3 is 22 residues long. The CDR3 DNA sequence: TGTGCTAGTGGTTCAACCCTTAATTCGGGACAGGGAGAGCATGAGGTAGCCAATGGCTACACCTTC. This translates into CASGSTLNSGQGEHEVANGYTF.